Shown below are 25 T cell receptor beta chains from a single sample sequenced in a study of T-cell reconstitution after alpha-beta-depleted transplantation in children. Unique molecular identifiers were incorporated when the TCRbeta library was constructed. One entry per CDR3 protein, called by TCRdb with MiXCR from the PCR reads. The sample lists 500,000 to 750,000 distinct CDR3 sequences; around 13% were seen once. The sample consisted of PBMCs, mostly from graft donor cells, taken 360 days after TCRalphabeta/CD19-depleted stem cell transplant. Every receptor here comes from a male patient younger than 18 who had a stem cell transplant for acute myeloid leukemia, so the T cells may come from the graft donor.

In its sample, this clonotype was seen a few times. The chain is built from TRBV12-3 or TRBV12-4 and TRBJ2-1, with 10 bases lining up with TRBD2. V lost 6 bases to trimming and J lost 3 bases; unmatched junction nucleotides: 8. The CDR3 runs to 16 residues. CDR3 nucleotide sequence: TGTGCCAGCAGACAGCTAGCGGGAGCGGGCTACAATGAGCAGTTCTTC. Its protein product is CASRQLAGAGYNEQFF.

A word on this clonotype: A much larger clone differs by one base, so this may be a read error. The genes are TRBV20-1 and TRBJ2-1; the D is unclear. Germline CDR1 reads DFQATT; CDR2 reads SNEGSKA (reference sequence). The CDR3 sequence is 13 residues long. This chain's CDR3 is CISRGLLYNEQFF. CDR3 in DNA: TGCATTTCGCGAGGTTTATTGTACAATGAGCAGTTCTTC.

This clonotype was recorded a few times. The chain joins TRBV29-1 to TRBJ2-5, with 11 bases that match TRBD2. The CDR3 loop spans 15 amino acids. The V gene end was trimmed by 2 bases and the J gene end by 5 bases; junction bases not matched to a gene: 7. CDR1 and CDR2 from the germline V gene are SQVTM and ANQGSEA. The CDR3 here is CSVEILAGVGETQYF. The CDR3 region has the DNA TGCAGCGTTGAAATACTAGCGGGAGTTGGGGAGACCCAGTACTTC.

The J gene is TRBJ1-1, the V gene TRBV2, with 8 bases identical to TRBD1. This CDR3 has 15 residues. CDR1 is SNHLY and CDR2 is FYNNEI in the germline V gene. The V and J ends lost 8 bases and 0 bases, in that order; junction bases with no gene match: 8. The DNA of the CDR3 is TGTGCCAGCCGCGCAGGGGGCGCGATGAACACTGAAGCTTTCTTT. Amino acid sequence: CASRAGGAMNTEAFF.

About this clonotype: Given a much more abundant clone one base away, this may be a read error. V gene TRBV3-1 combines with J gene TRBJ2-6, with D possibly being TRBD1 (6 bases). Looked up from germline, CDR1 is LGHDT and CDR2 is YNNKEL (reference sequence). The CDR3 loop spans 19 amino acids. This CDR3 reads CTSSPGTWLRSSGANVLTF. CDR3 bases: TGTACCAGCAGTCCCGGGACATGGCTGAGAAGCTCTGGGGCCAACGTCCTGACTTTC.

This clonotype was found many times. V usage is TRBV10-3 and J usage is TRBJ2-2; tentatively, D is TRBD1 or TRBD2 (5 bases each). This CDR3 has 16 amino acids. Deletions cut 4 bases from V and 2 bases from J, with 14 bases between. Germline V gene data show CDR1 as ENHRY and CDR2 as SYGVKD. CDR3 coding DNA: TGTGCCATCAGTGGGCCCGTGGGGGTAAACACCGGGGAGCTGTTTTTT. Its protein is CAISGPVGVNTGELFF.

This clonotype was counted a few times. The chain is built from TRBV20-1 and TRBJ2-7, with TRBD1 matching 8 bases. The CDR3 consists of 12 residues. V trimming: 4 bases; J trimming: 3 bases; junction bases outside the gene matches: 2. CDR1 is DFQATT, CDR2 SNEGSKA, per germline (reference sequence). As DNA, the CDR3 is TGCAGTGCTACCGGGACAGGCTACGAGCAGTACTTC. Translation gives CSATGTGYEQYF.

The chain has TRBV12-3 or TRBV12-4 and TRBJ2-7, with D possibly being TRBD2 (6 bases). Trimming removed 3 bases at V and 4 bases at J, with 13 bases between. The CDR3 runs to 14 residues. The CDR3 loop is CASSFHGSDYEQYF. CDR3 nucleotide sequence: TGTGCCAGCAGTTTTCACGGGAGCGATTACGAGCAGTACTTC.

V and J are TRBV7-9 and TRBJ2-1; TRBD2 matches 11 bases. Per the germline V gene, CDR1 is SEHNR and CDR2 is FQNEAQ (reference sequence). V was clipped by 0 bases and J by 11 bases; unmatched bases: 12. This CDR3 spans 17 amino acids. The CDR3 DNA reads TGTGCCAGCAGCTTAGCGCCGGGACTAGCGGTTTGGAATAAGCAGTTCTTC. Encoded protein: CASSLAPGLAVWNKQFF.

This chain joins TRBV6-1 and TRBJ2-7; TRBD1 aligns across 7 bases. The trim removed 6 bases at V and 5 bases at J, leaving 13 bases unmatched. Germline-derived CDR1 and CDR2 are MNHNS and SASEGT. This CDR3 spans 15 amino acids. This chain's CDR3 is CASRLNRDSLHEQYF. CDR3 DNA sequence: TGTGCCAGCAGATTGAACCGGGACAGTTTACACGAGCAGTACTTC.

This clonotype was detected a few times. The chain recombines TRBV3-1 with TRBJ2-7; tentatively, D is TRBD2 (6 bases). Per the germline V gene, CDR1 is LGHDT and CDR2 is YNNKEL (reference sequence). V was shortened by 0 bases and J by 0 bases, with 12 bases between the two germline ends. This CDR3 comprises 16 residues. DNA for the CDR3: TGTGCCAGCAGCCAAGATTCCGGACTAACCTCCTACGAGCAGTACTTC. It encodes CASSQDSGLTSYEQYF.

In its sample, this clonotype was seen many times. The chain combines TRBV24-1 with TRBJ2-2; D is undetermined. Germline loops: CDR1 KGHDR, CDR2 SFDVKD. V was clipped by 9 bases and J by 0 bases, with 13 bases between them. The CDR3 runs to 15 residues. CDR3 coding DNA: TGTGCCACCCAATCGCCGTCCGCGAACACCGGGGAGCTGTTTTTT. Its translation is CATQSPSANTGELFF.

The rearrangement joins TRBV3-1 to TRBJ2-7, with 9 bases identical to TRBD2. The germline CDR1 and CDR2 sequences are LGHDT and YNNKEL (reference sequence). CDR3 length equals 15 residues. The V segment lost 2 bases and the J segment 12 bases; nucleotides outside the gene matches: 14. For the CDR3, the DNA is TGTGCCAGCAGCCAATCCGGACTAGCGCAAATTAGACCGTACTTC. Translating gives CASSQSGLAQIRPYF.

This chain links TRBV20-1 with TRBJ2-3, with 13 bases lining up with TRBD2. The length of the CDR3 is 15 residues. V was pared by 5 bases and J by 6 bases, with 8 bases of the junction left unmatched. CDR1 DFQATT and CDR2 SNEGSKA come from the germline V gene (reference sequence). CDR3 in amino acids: CSAQSGTSGTDTQYF. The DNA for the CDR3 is TGCAGTGCTCAGTCCGGGACTAGCGGGACGGATACGCAGTATTTT.

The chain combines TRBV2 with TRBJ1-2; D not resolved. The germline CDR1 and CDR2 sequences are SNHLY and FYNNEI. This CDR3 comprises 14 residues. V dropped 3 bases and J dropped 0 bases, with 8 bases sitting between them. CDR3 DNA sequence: TGTGCCAGCAGTGAGGGCGGAGCTAACTATGGCTACACCTTC. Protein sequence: CASSEGGANYGYTF.

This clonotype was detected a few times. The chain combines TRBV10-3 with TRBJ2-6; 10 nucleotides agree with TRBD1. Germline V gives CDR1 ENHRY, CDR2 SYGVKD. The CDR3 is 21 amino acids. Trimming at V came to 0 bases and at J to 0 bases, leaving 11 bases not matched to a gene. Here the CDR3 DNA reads TGTGCCATCAGTGAGTCCCCCTTTAAGACAGGGGGCTCCTCTGGGGCCAACGTCCTGACTTTC. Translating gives CAISESPFKTGGSSGANVLTF.

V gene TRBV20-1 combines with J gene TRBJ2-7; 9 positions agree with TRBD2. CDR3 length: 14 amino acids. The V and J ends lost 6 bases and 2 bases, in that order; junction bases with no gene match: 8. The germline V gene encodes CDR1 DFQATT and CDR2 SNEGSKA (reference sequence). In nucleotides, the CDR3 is TGCAGTGCCACGGCTAGCGGGATTACCTACGAGCAGTACTTC. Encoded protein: CSATASGITYEQYF.

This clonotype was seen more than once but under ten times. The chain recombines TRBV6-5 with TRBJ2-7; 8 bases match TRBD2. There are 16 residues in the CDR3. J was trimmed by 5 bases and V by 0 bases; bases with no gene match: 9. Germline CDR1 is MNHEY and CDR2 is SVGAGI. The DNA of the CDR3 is TGTGCCAGCAGTTACTCACGGAGCGGGAGTCTTGACGAGCAGTACTTC. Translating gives CASSYSRSGSLDEQYF.

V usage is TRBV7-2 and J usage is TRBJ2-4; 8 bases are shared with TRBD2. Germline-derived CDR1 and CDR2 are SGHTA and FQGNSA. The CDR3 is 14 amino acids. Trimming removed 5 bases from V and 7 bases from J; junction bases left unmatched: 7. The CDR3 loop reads CASSQGLARNIQYF. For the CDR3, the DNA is TGTGCCAGCAGCCAAGGACTAGCCCGGAACATTCAGTACTTC.

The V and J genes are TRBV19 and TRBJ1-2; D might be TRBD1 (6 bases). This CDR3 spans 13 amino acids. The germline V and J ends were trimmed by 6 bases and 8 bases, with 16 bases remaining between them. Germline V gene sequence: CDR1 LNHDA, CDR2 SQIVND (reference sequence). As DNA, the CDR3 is TGTGCCAGTAGGCGGACAGCTCTCCAGGGCTACACCTTC. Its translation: CASRRTALQGYTF. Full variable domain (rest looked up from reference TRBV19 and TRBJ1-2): DGGITQSPKYLFRKEGQNVTLSCEQNLNHDAMYWYRQDPGQGLRLIYYSQIVNDFQKGDIAEGYSVSREKKESFPLTVTSAQKNPTAFYLCASRRTALQGYTFGSGTRLTVV.

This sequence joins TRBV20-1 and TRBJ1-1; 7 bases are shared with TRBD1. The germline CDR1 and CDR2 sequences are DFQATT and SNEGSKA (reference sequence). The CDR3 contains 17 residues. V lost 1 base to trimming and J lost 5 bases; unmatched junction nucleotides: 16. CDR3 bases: TGCAGTGCTAGAGTTCTCAAGTGGGCAGGGGGGGCTACTGAAGCTTTCTTT. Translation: CSARVLKWAGGATEAFF.

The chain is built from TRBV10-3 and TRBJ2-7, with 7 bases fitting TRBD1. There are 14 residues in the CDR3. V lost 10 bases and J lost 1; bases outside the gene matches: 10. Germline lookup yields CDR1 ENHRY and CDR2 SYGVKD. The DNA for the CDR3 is TGTGCCAGTTCCCAGACAGGGCAATCCTACGAGCAGTACTTC. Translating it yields CASSQTGQSYEQYF.

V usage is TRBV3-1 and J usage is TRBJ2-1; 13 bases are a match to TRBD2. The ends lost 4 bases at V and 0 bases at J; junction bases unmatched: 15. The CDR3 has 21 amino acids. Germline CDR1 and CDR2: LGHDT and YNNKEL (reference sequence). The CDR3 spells CASSPLPGLAGARSSYNEQFF. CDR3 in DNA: TGTGCCAGCAGCCCGCTCCCCGGACTAGCGGGAGCGCGGAGCTCCTACAATGAGCAGTTCTTC.

Written as DNA, the CDR3 is TGCAGTGCTAGTCGTAGCGGGACGGCCCCGATAGCCAAAAACATTCAGTACTTC. Translating gives CSASRSGTAPIAKNIQYF. The chain joins TRBV20-1 to TRBJ2-4, with TRBD2 identical over 8 bases. The ends lost 3 bases at V and 0 bases at J; junction bases unmatched: 13. The CDR3 has 18 amino acids. Germline lookup yields CDR1 DFQATT and CDR2 SNEGSKA (reference sequence).

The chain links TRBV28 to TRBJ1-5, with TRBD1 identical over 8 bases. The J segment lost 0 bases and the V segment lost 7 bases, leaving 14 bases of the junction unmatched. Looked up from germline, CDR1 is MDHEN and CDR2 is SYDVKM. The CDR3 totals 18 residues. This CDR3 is CASTLDRDVVFSNQPQHF. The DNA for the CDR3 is TGTGCCAGCACCCTGGACAGGGATGTGGTTTTTAGCAATCAGCCCCAGCATTTT.